This paragraph reports one T cell receptor beta chain. This clone came up once. It lacks a known antigen. It has no much larger one-base neighbor in the sample; base qualities were not kept. The library was made by the immunoSEQ multiplex PCR assay. T cell repertoires were profiled with deep sequencing of rearranged TCR beta loci together with multiparametric flow cytometry. Here the immuneACCESS table is served through TCRdb, limited to in-frame sequences with V and J called. Missing clones are a known gap in these copies; in checked studies unresolved V genes cover under half, and the rest lacks a known reason. In all, the sample holds more than 80,000 clones, and about 86% of those were seen once. The top ten clones comprise around 1.4% of the sample. This entry belongs to a study of lymphopenia after photon versus proton radiotherapy (dated by TCRdb to about 2019). The study in broad terms: The study compared the immunological effects of photon versus proton radiation therapy in patients with gastrointestinal tumors who developed high-grade lymphopenia. A cohort of some 21 patients with gastrointestinal tumors who received either photon or proton therapy and subsequently developed lymphopenia was included. The study aimed to characterize how the two radiation modalities differ in their impact on the immune system.

Study-level results and caveats: Across the cohort, an inverse correlation was found between a larger post-nadir drop in TCR diversity and overall survival time among patients who died. The survival association was assessed only in patients who died, and the authors presented better survival with proton therapy as a possibility rather than a demonstrated result. Relative stability during treatment was observed in proton-treated patients, whereas loss of naive T cells and TCR diversity and gain of effector/memory populations were observed in photon-treated patients. Once the lymphocyte count had reached its nadir, the repertoires of photon-treated patients showed oligoclonal expansion, particularly of CD8+ Temra cells, and this expansion drove the decline in diversity.

Its CDR3 holds 14 amino acids, cysteine through phenylalanine. The entry retains the CDR3 DNA only, 42 bases that are in frame from base 1. V is pared back by 0 bases and J by 6 bases, with 9 bases lying between the germline termini. Via the germline V gene, CDR1 is SGHRS and CDR2 YFSETQ. This sample comprised peripheral blood, obtained from a patient treated with proton-based radiotherapy. Here the chain combines TRBV5-1 and TRBJ2-2, with the D gene uncertain. The clonotype comes from a man aged 60-69 years with pancreatic cancer. The bases read TGCGCCAGCAGCTTGGATGCGGTCGCCGGGGAGCTGTTTTTT. This translates into CASSLDAVAGELFF.